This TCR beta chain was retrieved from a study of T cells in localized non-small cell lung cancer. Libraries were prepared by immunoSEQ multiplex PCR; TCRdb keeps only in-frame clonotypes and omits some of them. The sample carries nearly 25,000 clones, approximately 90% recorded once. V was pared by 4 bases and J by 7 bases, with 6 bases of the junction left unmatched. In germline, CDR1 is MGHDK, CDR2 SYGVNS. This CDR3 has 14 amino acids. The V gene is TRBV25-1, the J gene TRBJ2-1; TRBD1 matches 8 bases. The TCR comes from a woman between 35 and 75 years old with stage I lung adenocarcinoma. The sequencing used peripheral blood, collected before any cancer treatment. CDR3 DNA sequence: TGTGCCAGCAGTGCCCGGGACAGGACGAATGAGCAGTTCTTC. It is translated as CASSARDRTNEQFF. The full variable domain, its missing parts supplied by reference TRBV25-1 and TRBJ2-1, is EADIYQTPRYLVIGTGKKITLECSQTMGHDKMYWYQQDPGMELHLIHYSYGVNSTEKGDLSSESTVSRIRTEHFPLTLESARPSHTSQYLCASSARDRTNEQFFGPGTRLTVL.